The rows below give T cell receptor beta chains drawn from one sample of a study of blood T cells in healthy people across ages. TCRdb fed the 5' RACE reads into MiXCR, producing one record per CDR3 protein. The table has about 1.1 million distinct CDR3 sequences, approximately 38% seen once. Source material: blood. The source is a man younger than 35 in good health. The CDR3 runs from the conserved cysteine through the conserved F or W. A D gene is named only where the DNA matches it firmly. Only some rows state a clone size, as once, few, many or a class for expanded clones.

J gene: TRBJ2-5; V gene: TRBV4-2; clone size: few; D gene: NA; CDR3 protein: CASSQDNEATAETQYF; CDR3 DNA: TGTGCCAGCAGCCAAGATAATGAAGCGACAGCGGAGACCCAGTACTTC
J gene: TRBJ1-1; V gene: TRBV4-3; clone size: NA; D gene: NA; CDR3 protein: CASSQDSSDSEAFF; CDR3 DNA: TGCGCCAGCAGCCAAGATTCAAGCGACTCTGAAGCTTTCTTT
J gene: TRBJ1-2; V gene: TRBV29-1; clone size: few; D gene: NA; CDR3 protein: CSVEGPRANYGYTF; CDR3 DNA: TGCAGCGTTGAGGGACCGCGAGCTAACTATGGCTACACCTTC
J gene: TRBJ1-2; V gene: TRBV3-1; clone size: NA; D gene: NA; CDR3 protein: CASSQGSYHGYTF; CDR3 DNA: TGTGCCAGCAGCCAAGGGTCCTACCATGGCTACACCTTC
J gene: TRBJ2-1; V gene: TRBV29-1; clone size: few; D gene: TRBD1; CDR3 protein: CSVEGQGRLDEQFF; CDR3 DNA: TGCAGCGTTGAAGGACAGGGGAGATTGGATGAGCAGTTCTTC
J gene: TRBJ2-2; V gene: TRBV4-3; clone size: NA; D gene: NA; CDR3 protein: CVSSQVEGEGTGELFF; CDR3 DNA: TGCGTCAGCAGCCAAGTGGAGGGGGAAGGAACCGGGGAGCTGTTTTTT
J gene: TRBJ2-5; V gene: TRBV12-5; clone size: few; D gene: NA; CDR3 protein: CASGLPRGTYLWETQYF; CDR3 DNA: TGTGCTAGTGGTTTGCCGAGGGGGACCTATCTTTGGGAGACCCAGTACTTC
J gene: TRBJ1-2; V gene: TRBV7-9; clone size: few; D gene: TRBD1; CDR3 protein: CASTVTGDGYGYTF; CDR3 DNA: TGTGCCAGCACCGTGACAGGGGACGGCTATGGCTACACCTTC
J gene: TRBJ2-1; V gene: TRBV9; clone size: NA; D gene: NA; CDR3 protein: CASSVEGRQETQFF; CDR3 DNA: TGTGCCAGCAGCGTAGAAGGGCGGCAAGAGACCCAGTTCTTC
J gene: TRBJ2-2; V gene: TRBV20-1; clone size: few; D gene: NA; CDR3 protein: CSARDRRYANTGELFF; CDR3 DNA: TGCAGTGCTAGAGATAGGAGATATGCTAACACCGGGGAGCTGTTTTTT
J gene: TRBJ2-1; V gene: TRBV6-5; clone size: once; D gene: NA; CDR3 protein: CASSYSLPGANYEQFF; CDR3 DNA: TGTGCCAGCAGTTACTCGTTACCGGGGGCCAACTACGAGCAGTTCTTC
J gene: TRBJ1-4; V gene: TRBV7-9; clone size: NA; D gene: TRBD1; CDR3 protein: CTSSHLRQGDNEKLFF; CDR3 DNA: TGTACCAGCAGCCATCTTAGACAGGGAGATAATGAAAAACTGTTTTTT
J gene: TRBJ1-1; V gene: TRBV6-2/TRBV6-3; clone size: NA; D gene: NA; CDR3 protein: CASSRHMAPRTEAFF; CDR3 DNA: TGTGCCAGCAGTCGTCACATGGCTCCCCGCACTGAAGCTTTCTTT
J gene: TRBJ1-2; V gene: TRBV4-1; clone size: NA; D gene: NA; CDR3 protein: CASSQPLDRSYGYTF; CDR3 DNA: TGCGCCAGCAGCCAGCCCCTGGACCGCTCCTATGGCTACACCTTC